Included here is one T cell receptor beta chain sequence, with context. This clonotype was recorded at least ten times. The antigen this receptor binds is unknown. Within one base of it there is no much larger clone, and no base qualities were kept. These data originate in a study of T-cell reconstitution after alpha-beta-depleted transplantation in children listed by TCRdb under 2016. Study-wide context: Using TCR repertoire profiling, the study followed T-cell immune reconstitution in a quantitative way in children after TCRalphabeta/CD19-depleted allogeneic hematopoietic cell transplantation.

Overall results and qualifications from the work: About two months after transplant, the apparently early recovery of alphabetaT-cell counts reportedly depended on just several hundred clones that had expanded rapidly and came from non-depleted graft cells. In some patients, the high TCRbeta diversity seen at day 60 was put down to recipient T cells and intrathymic progenitors that had survived conditioning. Over the following months the frequencies of hyperexpanded clones went down, and after one year T-cell counts and TCRbeta diversity were mostly credited to newly produced T cells.

Libraries were prepared through PCR. These reads were obtained on an Illumina HiSeq 2500. TCR libraries were prepared with molecular barcoding, using unique molecular identifiers to normalize TCRbeta repertoire quantification. TCRdb reprocessed the public reads (quality trimming at Q25 with fastp, clone calling with MiXCR) and kept in-frame beta chains. Each CDR3 protein gets just one entry, which takes the most common genes and DNA from the rows behind it. This sample holds about 300,000 distinct CDR3 sequences; roughly a tenth were observed only once. In total, the top ten clones hold 7.5% of the sample. The treatment or condition label of this sample denotes: allogeneic hematopoietic cell transplantation with graft depleted of TCRalphabeta T cells and CD19 B cells. The children who served as transplant recipients had been given grafts of TCRalphabeta/CD19-depleted allogeneic hematopoietic cells.

This specimen consisted of PBMCs, obtained before TCRalphabeta/CD19-depleted stem cell transplant. This TCR was sampled from a boy in the first two years of life with acute myeloid leukemia, due to receive a stem cell transplant.

At the DNA level, the sequence is TGTGCCAGCAGTTTAACTAATGAGCAGTTCTTC. It is translated as CASSLTNEQFF. The sequence joins TRBV28 to TRBJ2-1; no D segment can be confidently identified. Reading the germline V gene gives CDR1 MDHEN and CDR2 SYDVKM. The trim is 2 bases for V and 7 bases for J, with a gap of 3 bases between the germline ends. The CDR3 runs 11 amino acids, cysteine and phenylalanine included. Left in the record is the CDR3 DNA by itself, 33 bases read in frame from the first base. With all but the CDR3 taken from the reference TRBV28 and TRBJ2-1 genes, the full variable domain is: DVKVTQSSRYLVKRTGEKVFLECVQDMDHENMFWYRQDPGLGLRLIYFSYDVKMKEKGDIPEGYSVSREKKERFSLILESASTNQTSMYLCASSLTNEQFFGPGTRLTVL.